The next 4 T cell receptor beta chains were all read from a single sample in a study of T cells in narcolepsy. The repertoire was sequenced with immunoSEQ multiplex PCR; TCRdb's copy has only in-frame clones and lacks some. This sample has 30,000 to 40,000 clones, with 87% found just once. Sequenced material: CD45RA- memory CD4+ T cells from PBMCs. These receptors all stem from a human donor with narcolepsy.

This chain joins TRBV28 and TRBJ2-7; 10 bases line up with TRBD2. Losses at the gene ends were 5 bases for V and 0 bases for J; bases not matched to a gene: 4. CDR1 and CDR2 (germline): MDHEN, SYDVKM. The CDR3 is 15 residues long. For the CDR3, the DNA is TGTGCCAGCAGTCTCAAGCGGGGGGGCTCCTACGAGCAGTACTTC. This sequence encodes CASSLKRGGSYEQYF.

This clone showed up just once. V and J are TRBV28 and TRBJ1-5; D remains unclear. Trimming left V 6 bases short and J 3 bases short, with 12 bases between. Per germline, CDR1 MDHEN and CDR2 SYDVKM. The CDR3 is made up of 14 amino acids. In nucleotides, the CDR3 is TGTGCCAGCAGGGTTGGGGATCTCAATCAGCCCCAGCATTTT. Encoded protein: CASRVGDLNQPQHF.

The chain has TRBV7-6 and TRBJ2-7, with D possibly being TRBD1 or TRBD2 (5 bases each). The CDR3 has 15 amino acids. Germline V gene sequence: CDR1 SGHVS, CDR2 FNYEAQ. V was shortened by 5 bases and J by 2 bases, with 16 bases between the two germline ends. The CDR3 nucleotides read TGTGCCAGCAGCGTGGGGAGCCAGGGCCCCTACGAGCAGTACTTC. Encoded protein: CASSVGSQGPYEQYF.

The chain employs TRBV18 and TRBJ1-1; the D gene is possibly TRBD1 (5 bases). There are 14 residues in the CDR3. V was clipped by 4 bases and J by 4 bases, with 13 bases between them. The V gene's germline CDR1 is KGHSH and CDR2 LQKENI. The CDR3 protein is CASSRWGGITEAFF. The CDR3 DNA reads TGTGCCAGCTCACGTTGGGGCGGTATCACTGAAGCTTTCTTT. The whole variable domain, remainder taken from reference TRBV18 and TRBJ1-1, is NAGVMQNPRHLVRRRGQEARLRCSPMKGHSHVYWYRQLPEEGLKFMVYLQKENIIDESGMPKERFSAEFPKEGPSILRIQQVVRGDSAAYFCASSRWGGITEAFFGQGTRLTVV.